Below are 28 T cell receptor beta chains sequenced from a single sample in a study of blood T cell repertoires in COVID-19. Only in-frame clones appear in the TCRdb table, and some are missing; sequencing was by immunoSEQ multiplex PCR. Of 210,000 or so clones in the sample, 84% were seen once. Material: peripheral blood. Receptor source: a woman aged 45-59 years with active or convalescent COVID-19.

The chain is built from TRBV28 and TRBJ2-2, with 10 bases aligning to TRBD1. This CDR3 is built from 15 residues. Germline V lookup: CDR1 MDHEN, CDR2 SYDVKM. V lost 6 bases, J lost 3 bases, and 4 bases stayed unmatched. This CDR3 is CASRPGTGDTGELFF. CDR3 DNA sequence: TGTGCCAGCAGACCCGGGACAGGGGACACCGGGGAGCTGTTTTTT. The full variable domain, completed using reference TRBV28 and TRBJ2-2, is DVKVTQSSRYLVKRTGEKVFLECVQDMDHENMFWYRQDPGLGLRLIYFSYDVKMKEKGDIPEGYSVSREKKERFSLILESASTNQTSMYLCASRPGTGDTGELFFGEGSRLTVL.

The V and J genes are TRBV18 and TRBJ1-1; D is undetermined. The V end was cut by 6 bases, the J end by 7 bases, with 9 bases between. Looked up from germline, CDR1 is KGHSH and CDR2 is LQKENI. The CDR3 covers 11 residues. The CDR3 sequence: CASSPQDEAFF. The CDR3 DNA follows: TGTGCCAGCTCTCCTCAGGATGAAGCTTTCTTT.

The rearrangement joins TRBV10-3 to TRBJ2-1; 10 nucleotides line up with TRBD1. Germline CDR1 and CDR2: ENHRY and SYGVKD. This CDR3 comprises 15 residues. V shed 4 bases, J shed 6 bases, and the junction held 6 bases outside the gene matches. The DNA of the CDR3 is TGTGCCATCAGTGGGACAGGGGGTCCCTCCAATGAGCAGTTCTTC. It yields the protein CAISGTGGPSNEQFF.

V gene TRBV6-1 combines with J gene TRBJ1-6; D ambiguous. The CDR3 extends over 16 amino acids. Germline V gene data show CDR1 as MNHNS and CDR2 as SASEGT. V was trimmed by 0 bases and J by 8 bases, leaving 14 bases between them. The DNA for the CDR3 is TGTGCCAGCAGTGAAGCAGAGGCTTCGAGGTATTCACCCCTCCACTTT. As protein: CASSEAEASRYSPLHF.

This chain uses TRBV10-2 with TRBJ1-5, with TRBD1 matching over 8 bases. This CDR3 has 15 residues. CDR1 is WSHSY, CDR2 SAAADI, per germline. V lost 4 bases, J lost 1 base, and 3 bases stayed unmatched. CDR3: CASSGYRGSNQPQHF. As DNA, the CDR3 is TGCGCCAGCAGTGGATACAGGGGGAGCAATCAGCCCCAGCATTTT.

CDR3: CASSYGPRSSYEQYV. The CDR3, as DNA: TGTGCCAGCAGCTACGGGCCTCGAAGCTCCTACGAGCAGTACGTC. This chain joins TRBV6-5 and TRBJ2-7; D is ambiguous. Germline CDR1 MNHEY, CDR2 SVGAGI. V lost 6 bases, J lost 0 bases, and 15 bases lay in between. This CDR3 contains 15 residues.

This clone showed up just once. The chain recombines TRBV28 with TRBJ2-2, with 7 nucleotides matching TRBD2. Germline CDR1 reads MDHEN; CDR2 reads SYDVKM. J gave up 1 base and V 11 bases, and 4 bases lay outside the gene matches. The CDR3 is 13 residues long. CDR3 in amino acids: CASQRENTGELFF. The CDR3 nucleotides are TGTGCCTCCCAGCGGGAGAACACCGGGGAGCTGTTTTTT.

The CDR3 bases are TGTGCCACTGGCGGGTCTGGGGCCAACGTCCTGACTTTC. Its protein product is CATGGSGANVLTF. The V call is TRBV7-9, the J call TRBJ2-6; D is possibly TRBD2 (5 bases). The V end lost 10 bases, the J end lost 1 base, and 8 bases lay between the germline ends. Germline assignment: CDR1 SEHNR and CDR2 FQNEAQ (reference sequence). There are 13 residues in the CDR3. The full variable domain, with the rest looked up from reference TRBV7-9 and TRBJ2-6, is DTGVSQNPRHKITKRGQNVTFRCDPISEHNRLYWYRQTLGQGPEFLTYFQNEAQLEKSRLLSDRFSAERPKGSFSTLEIQRTEQGDSAMYLCATGGSGANVLTFGAGSRLTVL.

This chain joins TRBV19 and TRBJ2-6, with D maybe TRBD1 (6 bases). Germline lookup yields CDR1 LNHDA and CDR2 SQIVND (reference sequence). Trimming pared 3 bases from V and 0 bases from J, leaving 12 bases between. The length of the CDR3 is 17 residues. CDR3 amino acids: CASSISGQHSGANVLTF. The CDR3, as DNA: TGTGCCAGTAGTATTTCTGGACAGCACTCTGGGGCCAACGTCCTGACTTTC.

The chain links TRBV10-3 to TRBJ1-5, with TRBD1 matching 7 bases. With 6 bases clipped from V and 6 bases from J, the junction kept 2 bases outside the gene matches. Germline loops: CDR1 ENHRY, CDR2 SYGVKD. There are 12 residues in the CDR3. The CDR3 region has the DNA TGTGCCATCAGGGGGGACAGTCAGCCCCAGCATTTT. Protein product: CAIRGDSQPQHF.

This clone has only one observation. The chain has TRBV6-6 and TRBJ1-2; TRBD1 is a possible D gene (6 bases). Between the trimmed V and J ends, which lost 5 bases and 6 bases, there was a span of 16 bases. The germline gives CDR1 MNHNY, CDR2 SVGAGI (reference sequence). This CDR3 has 14 amino acids. The CDR3: CASSRAGADNGYTF. CDR3 nucleotide sequence: TGTGCCAGCAGTCGGGCAGGGGCGGATAATGGCTACACCTTC.

The chain joins TRBV10-1 to TRBJ1-1, with 8 bases fitting TRBD1. From germline, CDR1 is WNHNN and CDR2 SYGVQD (reference sequence). V shed 2 bases, J shed 6 bases, and the junction held 8 bases outside the gene matches. The CDR3 totals 15 residues. CDR3 sequence: CASSEPGQGRPEAFF. The DNA of the CDR3 is TGCGCCAGCAGTGAGCCCGGACAGGGAAGGCCTGAAGCTTTCTTT.

The chain combines TRBV4-1 with TRBJ2-1; 15 bases map to TRBD2. CDR1 is MGHRA, CDR2 YSYEKL, per germline. With V trimmed by 5 bases and J by 9 bases, 8 bases remained unmatched. This CDR3 has 16 residues. Here the CDR3 DNA reads TGCGCCAGCAGCGACGGGACTAGCGGGGGGAGGGGTGAGCAGTTCTTC. Translated, it gives CASSDGTSGGRGEQFF.

The rearrangement links TRBV6-5 to TRBJ1-5; TRBD1 matches 7 bases. Germline CDR1 MNHEY, CDR2 SVGAGI. V was pared by 5 bases and J by 2 bases, with 6 bases of the junction left unmatched. The CDR3 runs 15 residues. The CDR3 nucleotides are TGTGCCAGCAGTCTGGACAGGAACGGCAATCAGCCCCAGCATTTT. Translating it yields CASSLDRNGNQPQHF.

The chain combines TRBV5-5 with TRBJ2-5; tentatively, D is TRBD2 (6 bases). V lost 1 base to trimming and J lost 2 bases, with 18 bases between them. Per germline, CDR1 SGHKS and CDR2 YYEKEE (reference sequence). CDR3 length: 17 residues. CDR3 amino acids: CASSLWLARSLQETQYF. As DNA, the CDR3 is TGTGCCAGCAGCTTGTGGCTAGCGAGGTCCCTTCAAGAGACCCAGTACTTC.

The rearrangement links TRBV24-1 to TRBJ2-3; D not resolved. Trimming cost V 5 bases and J 0 bases, with 5 bases left between them. CDR3 length: 13 residues. Per the germline V gene, CDR1 is KGHDR and CDR2 is SFDVKD. The CDR3 loop is CATSGASTDTQYF. The DNA for the CDR3 is TGTGCCACCAGTGGGGCTAGCACAGATACGCAGTATTTT.

A note on this clone: In this CDR3 the conserved last residue, phenylalanine or tryptophan, is missing, so a read error is likely. No DNA is shown, since the ends of the CDR3 on it are uncertain; the CDR3 is the one TCRdb lists. This rearrangement joins TRBV6-5 to TRBJ1-1; TRBD1 is taken as the D call from the table, unchecked against the DNA. From germline, CDR1 is MNHEY and CDR2 SVGAGI. The CDR3 comprises 13 residues, both ends counted. CDR3 sequence: CASSHGQGAPLFI.

This clone occurred a few times. The V and J genes are TRBV5-1 and TRBJ1-1, with 7 bases fitting TRBD1. The V gene's germline CDR1 is SGHRS and CDR2 YFSETQ. The ends lost 3 bases at V and 5 bases at J; junction bases unmatched: 4. The CDR3 is 13 amino acids. CDR3 DNA sequence: TGCGCCAGCAGCTCCCAGGGGGTGACTGAAGCTTTCTTT. Its protein product is CASSSQGVTEAFF.

This clone was seen once. The chain employs TRBV5-1 and TRBJ2-1; D may be TRBD2 (7 bases). Germline V gene data show CDR1 as SGHRS and CDR2 as YFSETQ. The CDR3 length is 16 residues. V lost 5 bases and J lost 2, with 17 bases in between. CDR3 protein: CASRSRGGSPYNEQFF. CDR3 bases: TGCGCCAGCAGATCGAGGGGGGGCTCCCCCTACAATGAGCAGTTCTTC.

This chain uses TRBV21-1 with TRBJ2-7; TRBD1, the D gene given by the table, was not confirmed from the DNA. TRBV21-1 corresponds to a pseudogene. This CDR3 region has 18 residues. The CDR3 DNA follows: TGTGCCAGCAGCAGCGGACAGGGGGTCCTTCAGTCAAACTACGAGCAGTACTTC. The encoded protein is CASSSGQGVLQSNYEQYF.

The V and J genes are TRBV28 and TRBJ1-1; 7 bases match TRBD1. Germline loops: CDR1 MDHEN, CDR2 SYDVKM. The trim removed 7 bases at V and 0 bases at J, leaving 11 bases unmatched. The CDR3 contains 16 residues. The CDR3 loop reads CASTLGGGAVNTEAFF. In DNA form, the CDR3 reads TGTGCCAGCACCTTAGGAGGGGGCGCGGTGAACACTGAAGCTTTCTTT.

A few counts support this clone. The chain has TRBV7-6 and TRBJ2-1; D is perhaps TRBD1 (5 bases). The ends were cut back, 3 bases at V and 1 base at J, with 16 bases in the middle. Germline CDR1 is SGHVS and CDR2 is FNYEAQ. There are 17 residues in the CDR3. Here the CDR3 reads CASSLGPGGQSYNEQFF. CDR3 bases: TGTGCCAGCAGCTTGGGGCCCGGTGGGCAATCCTACAATGAGCAGTTCTTC.

This sequence joins TRBV4-2 and TRBJ1-1; a possible D gene is TRBD1 (5 bases). Trimming removed 3 bases at V and 6 bases at J, with 14 bases between. Germline V gene data show CDR1 as LGHNA and CDR2 as YNFKEQ. This CDR3 spans 14 amino acids. CDR3 protein: CASSQMGGLAEAFF. CDR3 in DNA: TGTGCCAGCAGCCAGATGGGGGGTCTGGCTGAAGCTTTCTTT.

This rearrangement joins TRBV28 to TRBJ2-5; 7 positions agree with TRBD1. Losses at the gene ends were 4 bases for V and 7 bases for J; bases not matched to a gene: 12. This CDR3 is 15 amino acids long. The germline V gene encodes CDR1 MDHEN and CDR2 SYDVKM. In DNA form, the CDR3 reads TGTGCCAGCAGTTCGGGTGACAGGGCTTTAGGGACCCAGTACTTC. This encodes CASSSGDRALGTQYF.

This sequence joins TRBV5-1 and TRBJ2-1; 10 nucleotides align to TRBD1. This CDR3 is built from 12 residues. Germline V lookup: CDR1 SGHRS, CDR2 YFSETQ. J lost 6 bases, V lost 10 bases, and 4 bases had no gene match. CDR3 bases: TGCGCCTCCGGGACAGGGGTCAATGAGCAGTTCTTC. Protein product: CASGTGVNEQFF.

This chain uses TRBV7-2 with TRBJ2-7; no reliable D call. The CDR3 length is 13 residues. CDR1 is SGHTA, CDR2 FQGNSA, per germline. The germline V and J ends were trimmed by 2 bases and 6 bases, with 11 bases remaining between them. CDR3 nucleotide sequence: TGTGCCAGCAGCTTAATGCACAGCCTCGAGCAGTACTTC. Translation: CASSLMHSLEQYF.

This clone was detected once. J is TRBJ2-5 and V is TRBV7-9; D is possibly TRBD1 (6 bases). The V gene's germline CDR1 is SEHNR and CDR2 FQNEAQ (reference sequence). The CDR3 is made up of 14 amino acids. V lost 5 bases and J 4 bases, leaving 14 bases between the germline ends. The CDR3 DNA reads TGTGCCAGCAGCGTCACAGGGTTGGTAGAGACCCAGTACTTC. Protein product: CASSVTGLVETQYF. Filled out from reference TRBV7-9 and TRBJ2-5, the complete variable domain reads DTGVSQNPRHKITKRGQNVTFRCDPISEHNRLYWYRQTLGQGPEFLTYFQNEAQLEKSRLLSDRFSAERPKGSFSTLEIQRTEQGDSAMYLCASSVTGLVETQYFGPGTRLLVL.

This chain connects TRBV19 to TRBJ1-5; perhaps TRBD1 as D (6 bases). The CDR3 covers 15 residues. Deletions cut 3 bases from V and 1 base from J, with 10 bases between. CDR1 is LNHDA, CDR2 SQIVND, per germline (reference sequence). The CDR3 loop is CASSITQGSNQPQHF. In DNA, the CDR3 is TGTGCCAGTAGTATTACACAGGGCAGCAATCAGCCCCAGCATTTT.